Given below is one T cell receptor beta chain in context. Original processing notes: The assay estimated nucleated cells by amplifying reference gene primers. TCRdb keeps only in-frame clones here, not all; method: immunoSEQ multiplex PCR. From that table come the V and J calls and clone size; the DNA was used to work out D and trimming. The sample has 40,000 to 50,000 clones; about 83% are singletons. The sample belongs to a study of blood T cell repertoires in COVID-19. Study-wide context: Acute and convalescent COVID-19 samples came from the United States, Italy and Spain.

There are 15 residues in the CDR3. Trimming removed 5 bases from V and 2 bases from J, with 16 bases in between. CDR1 is SGHDT and CDR2 is YYEEEE in the germline V gene. The sequenced material came from peripheral blood. The rearrangement links TRBV5-6 to TRBJ1-2; the D is unclear. The TCR was taken from a woman aged 60-70 years with acute or convalescent COVID-19. The CDR3 loop is CASSRQPEGNYGYTF. CDR3 DNA sequence: TGTGCCAGCAGTCGACAACCGGAGGGAAACTATGGCTACACCTTC.